These 30 T cell receptor beta chains came from one sample sequenced in a study of metastatic and nonmetastatic thyroid tumors. Prior to thyroid surgery, none of the patients had received any treatment. Using MiXCR, TCRdb reanalyzed the PCR reads. Found here are 20,000 to 25,000 clones, roughly 16% of them singletons; the top ten hold less than 40%. Sequencing was done on a sample of blood. These receptors all come from a female donor with papillary thyroid cancer or a benign thyroid nodule (not recorded which). Some clones in this sample may be carry-over from other donors' samples.

This clone was seen at least ten times. The chain recombines TRBV6-2 or TRBV6-3 with TRBJ2-1; 7 bases are shared with TRBD1. Trimming took 2 bases from V and 0 from J; bases not matched to a gene: 7. The germline V gene encodes CDR1 MNHEY and CDR2 SVGEGT. The CDR3 is 17 residues long. The CDR3 spells CASSYPGQPSSYNEQFF. The CDR3 DNA follows: TGTGCCAGCAGTTACCCGGGACAGCCCAGCTCCTACAATGAGCAGTTCTTC.

This clone has at least ten counts. The chain is built from TRBV4-2 and TRBJ1-5, with a tentative D call TRBD1 (5 bases). V lost 0 bases and J lost 2, with 11 bases in between. Germline V gene data show CDR1 as LGHNA and CDR2 as YNFKEQ. The CDR3 runs to 16 residues. The chain's CDR3 is CASSQEVQGGNQPQHF. The CDR3 DNA follows: TGTGCCAGCAGCCAAGAGGTTCAGGGTGGCAATCAGCCCCAGCATTTT.

This clone was found many times. V and J are TRBV15 and TRBJ2-2; 8 bases agree with TRBD1. In germline, CDR1 is LNHNV, CDR2 YYDKDF (reference sequence). The CDR3 runs 15 residues. The ends lost 3 bases at V and 7 bases at J; junction bases unmatched: 7. This chain's CDR3 is CATSRPSGGGGELFF. CDR3 sequence (DNA): TGTGCCACCAGCAGGCCCTCAGGGGGCGGCGGGGAGCTGTTTTTT.

This clone was seen many times. The chain recombines TRBV2 with TRBJ2-7; no clear D. Trimming left V 7 bases short and J 0 bases short, with 16 bases between. Germline values: CDR1 SNHLY, CDR2 FYNNEI. The CDR3 contains 15 residues. The CDR3 loop is CASKVQTGHSYEQYF. The DNA of the CDR3 is TGTGCCAGCAAGGTCCAAACGGGCCACTCCTACGAGCAGTACTTC.

Many counts were recorded for this clone. V is TRBV20-1 and J is TRBJ2-7; D is unclear. Per germline, CDR1 DFQATT and CDR2 SNEGSKA (reference sequence). V dropped 3 bases and J dropped 10 bases, with 7 bases sitting between them. This CDR3 has 9 residues. CDR3 region: CSASFGQYF. The CDR3 DNA is TGCAGTGCTAGTTTTGGACAGTACTTC.

This clone was observed many times. V is TRBV11-1 and J is TRBJ2-2, with a possible D match to TRBD1 (6 bases). This CDR3 has 16 residues. Trimming stripped 4 bases from V and 0 bases from J, with 12 bases between. Germline loops: CDR1 SGHAT, CDR2 FQDESV (reference sequence). In nucleotides, the CDR3 is TGTGCCAGCAGCTCTTGGGGGACAACGAACACCGGGGAGCTGTTTTTT. This translates into CASSSWGTTNTGELFF.

This clone was seen repeatedly, ten times or more. The CDR3 DNA sequence: TGTGCCAGCAGCCCGAGCGGGAGGAGCACAGATACGCAGTATTTT. Translated, it gives CASSPSGRSTDTQYF. The gene calls are TRBV6-7 and TRBJ2-3, with 9 nucleotides matching TRBD2. TRBV6-7 is sorted into the ORF group, with uncertain function. This CDR3 is 15 amino acids long. V was pared by 6 bases and J by 0 bases, with 4 bases of the junction left unmatched.

The V gene is TRBV29-1, the J gene TRBJ2-7; tentatively, D is TRBD2 (5 bases). The CDR3 consists of 14 residues. Trimming removed 6 bases at V and 4 bases at J, with 19 bases between. Germline-derived CDR1 and CDR2 are SQVTM and ANQGSEA. This CDR3 reads CSVTCLVSGYEQYF. The DNA for the CDR3 is TGCAGCGTCACTTGCCTCGTGTCGGGGTACGAGCAGTACTTC.

The genes are TRBV6-8 and TRBJ2-5; possibly TRBD1 for D (5 bases). The germline gives CDR1 MNHGY, CDR2 SAAAGT. CDR3 length: 13 residues. V was cut by 5 bases and J by 2 bases, with 9 bases left in between. In DNA, the CDR3 is TGTGCCAGCAGTGGGGCGGCTCAAGAGACCCAGTACTTC. Translated, it gives CASSGAAQETQYF.

The V and J genes are TRBV20-1 and TRBJ2-3; a possible D gene is TRBD2 (5 bases). CDR3 size: 14 residues. V lost 0 bases and J 1 base, leaving 8 bases between the germline ends. Per germline, CDR1 DFQATT and CDR2 SNEGSKA (reference sequence). CDR3 sequence: CSARDTRRTDTQYF. The CDR3 DNA reads TGCAGTGCTAGAGATACTAGACGCACAGATACGCAGTATTTT.

This clone was counted many times. The chain uses TRBV28 and TRBJ2-3, with D possibly being TRBD2 (6 bases). Trimming stripped 2 bases from V and 2 bases from J, with 11 bases between. The CDR3 spans 15 residues. Germline V gene lookup returns CDR1 MDHEN and CDR2 SYDVKM. This chain's CDR3 is CASSLPSAHTDTQYF. CDR3 DNA sequence: TGTGCCAGCAGTTTACCTAGCGCCCACACAGATACGCAGTATTTT.

This clone has a count of ten or more. The chain carries TRBV4-3 and TRBJ2-3; 8 positions match TRBD2. The CDR3 is 15 amino acids. V gave up 1 base and J gave up 5 bases; unmatched junction bases: 5. Germline V gene lookup returns CDR1 LGHNA and CDR2 YSLEER. CDR3 nucleotide sequence: TGCGCCAGCAGCCAAGCGGGGGGGCAAGGAGATACGCAGTATTTT. It encodes CASSQAGGQGDTQYF.

J is TRBJ2-1 and V is TRBV10-3; 8 positions agree with TRBD2. The ends lost 10 bases at V and 5 bases at J; junction bases unmatched: 7. The CDR3 extends over 13 amino acids. Germline CDR1 reads ENHRY; CDR2 reads SYGVKD. The CDR3 sequence: CANSGGGHNEQFF. As DNA, the CDR3 is TGTGCCAATAGCGGCGGGGGGCACAATGAGCAGTTCTTC.

This clone has a handful of counts. This may stem from a read error, because a much larger clone lies one nucleotide away. The CDR3 DNA follows: TGCGCCAGCAGCCAAAGGACTAGCGGGCCCATAGATACGCAGTATTTT. As protein: CASSQRTSGPIDTQYF. This rearrangement joins TRBV4-1 to TRBJ2-3, with 11 bases matching TRBD2. Germline V lookup: CDR1 MGHRA, CDR2 YSYEKL. The V segment lost 2 bases and the J segment 5 bases; nucleotides outside the gene matches: 6. The CDR3 is made up of 16 amino acids.

In nucleotides, the CDR3 is TGCGCCAGCAGCCAAGTGGGAGGGAGGGGTGAGCAGTTCTTC. This codes for CASSQVGGRGEQFF. V is TRBV4-1 and J is TRBJ2-1, with 7 bases aligning to TRBD2. Unmatched junction bases numbered 6, after V lost 1 base and J lost 9 bases. From germline, CDR1 is MGHRA and CDR2 YSYEKL. The CDR3 extends over 14 amino acids.

This clone was seen a few times. One base away lies a much larger clone, so this may be a sequencing read error. The chain has TRBV18 and TRBJ1-1; D is unresolved. Germline loops: CDR1 KGHSH, CDR2 LQKENI. CDR3 length equals 14 residues. Trimming pared 0 bases from V and 5 bases from J, leaving 10 bases between. The CDR3 nucleotides read TGTGCCAGCTCACCACCGGCCGGGAGAACTGAAGCTTTCTTT. This translates into CASSPPAGRTEAFF.

V gene TRBV6-1 combines with J gene TRBJ2-7, with TRBD2 as a possible D gene (5 bases). The germline V and J ends were trimmed by 6 bases and 7 bases, with 19 bases remaining between them. The length of the CDR3 is 14 residues. The germline CDR1 and CDR2 sequences are MNHNS and SASEGT. Here the CDR3 reads CASSDGVPSGEQYF. The CDR3 DNA sequence: TGTGCCAGCAGCGACGGTGTCCCCTCGGGGGAGCAGTACTTC.

This clone appeared many times. The rearrangement uses TRBV12-5 and TRBJ1-2; D gene uncertain. V gave up 0 bases and J gave up 0 bases, with 17 bases separating them. The CDR3 loop spans 18 amino acids. Germline V gene data show CDR1 as LGHNT and CDR2 as FRNRAP. CDR3 loop: CASGLVLGRRGTNYGYTF. CDR3 nucleotides: TGTGCTAGTGGTTTGGTACTGGGCAGGCGCGGCACTAACTATGGCTACACCTTC.

This clone was counted a few times. As DNA, the CDR3 is TGTGCCAGCAGTCCCCGGGACAAAGATACGCAGTATTTT. As protein: CASSPRDKDTQYF. The chain recombines TRBV12-3 or TRBV12-4 with TRBJ2-3; maybe TRBD1 (6 bases). Trimming took 5 bases from V and 5 from J, leaving 11 bases between them. CDR3 length: 13 amino acids.

At least ten counts were recorded for this clone. J is TRBJ1-1 and V is TRBV29-1, with 8 bases that match TRBD1. Germline values: CDR1 SQVTM, CDR2 ANQGSEA. The CDR3 runs to 14 residues. V was clipped by 6 bases and J by 0 bases; unmatched bases: 6. The CDR3 sequence: CSVVDRALNTEAFF. The CDR3 region has the DNA TGCAGCGTCGTGGACAGGGCGCTGAACACTGAAGCTTTCTTT.

The V call is TRBV19, the J call TRBJ1-2; the D is unclear. CDR1 and CDR2 (germline): LNHDA, SQIVND (reference sequence). Trimming left V 6 bases short and J 1 base short, with 6 bases between. This CDR3 is 12 amino acids long. The CDR3 loop is CASRSSNYGYTF. CDR3 DNA sequence: TGTGCCAGTAGATCAAGTAACTATGGCTACACCTTC.

V gene TRBV4-1 combines with J gene TRBJ2-2, with 8 bases fitting TRBD2. CDR3 length: 16 residues. In germline, CDR1 is MGHRA, CDR2 YSYEKL. Losses at the gene ends were 1 base for V and 7 bases for J; bases not matched to a gene: 8. CDR3 sequence reads: CASSQVVGGADGELFF. CDR3 sequence (DNA): TGCGCCAGCAGCCAAGTGGTCGGGGGGGCCGACGGGGAGCTGTTTTTT.

This clone has a count of ten or more. In DNA, the CDR3 is TGTGCCAGTAGTATGCGGCCTCAAGAGACCCAGTACTTC. Translating gives CASSMRPQETQYF. The V and J genes are TRBV19 and TRBJ2-5, with D hard to call. The CDR3 loop spans 13 amino acids. Looked up from germline, CDR1 is LNHDA and CDR2 is SQIVND (reference sequence). Trimming removed 3 bases from V and 2 bases from J, with 7 bases in between. Full variable domain (remainder filled in from reference TRBV19 and TRBJ2-5): DGGITQSPKYLFRKEGQNVTLSCEQNLNHDAMYWYRQDPGQGLRLIYYSQIVNDFQKGDIAEGYSVSREKKESFPLTVTSAQKNPTAFYLCASSMRPQETQYFGPGTRLLVL.

This clone was detected many times. The rearrangement links TRBV28 to TRBJ2-7; 10 bases are a match to TRBD1. Trimming cost V 7 bases and J 7 bases; bases outside gene matches: 10. The CDR3 loop spans 14 amino acids. Germline assignment: CDR1 MDHEN and CDR2 SYDVKM. The chain's CDR3 is CASNPGQGLEEQYF. In nucleotides, the CDR3 is TGTGCCAGCAACCCGGGACAGGGGTTGGAGGAGCAGTACTTC.

This clone was seen many times. The chain couples TRBV5-1 to TRBJ1-1, with TRBD1 matching 7 bases. Unmatched junction bases numbered 1, after V lost 5 bases and J lost 0 bases. Germline CDR1 reads SGHRS; CDR2 reads YFSETQ. CDR3 length equals 13 residues. In DNA form, the CDR3 reads TGCGCCAGCAGGGGACAGATGAACACTGAAGCTTTCTTT. This sequence encodes CASRGQMNTEAFF.

The chain couples TRBV2 to TRBJ1-1, with 10 bases that match TRBD1. V shed 10 bases, J shed 1 base, and the junction held 15 bases outside the gene matches. The CDR3 sequence is 17 residues long. The germline gives CDR1 SNHLY, CDR2 FYNNEI. CDR3: CATKFGGTGDPNTEAFF. The CDR3 DNA reads TGTGCCACCAAATTCGGTGGGACAGGGGACCCGAACACTGAAGCTTTCTTT.

This clone was counted a single time. V usage is TRBV20-1 and J usage is TRBJ2-7, with D maybe TRBD1 (5 bases). The germline gives CDR1 DFQATT, CDR2 SNEGSKA (reference sequence). Trimming took off 3 bases at V and 3 bases at J, with 18 bases between the two ends. The CDR3 sequence is 15 residues long. CDR3 coding DNA: TGCAGTGCTAGGATATTTGGGCAGGGCGTCTACGAGCAGTACTTC. It encodes CSARIFGQGVYEQYF.

This clone has at least ten counts. The CDR3, as DNA: TGCAGTGCTACCCGACCGGGACTAGCGGGAGTATCCTACAATGAGCAGTTCTTC. Translation gives CSATRPGLAGVSYNEQFF. The rearrangement links TRBV20-1 to TRBJ2-1; 14 nucleotides agree with TRBD2. Germline V lookup: CDR1 DFQATT, CDR2 SNEGSKA (reference sequence). The CDR3 is 18 amino acids. Trimming at V came to 4 bases and at J to 1 base, leaving 9 bases not matched to a gene.

This clone was detected ten times or more. CDR3 loop: CASSHTEGQGASEQYF. CDR3 DNA: TGTGCCAGCAGTCATACTGAGGGACAGGGGGCGAGCGAGCAGTACTTC. The genes are TRBV28 and TRBJ2-7; 12 bases align to TRBD1. The V gene's germline CDR1 is MDHEN and CDR2 SYDVKM. The CDR3 extends over 16 amino acids. Unmatched junction bases numbered 11, after V lost 5 bases and J lost 6 bases.

This clone was detected ten times or more. It may be a read error: a sequence one base away is much more abundant. V usage is TRBV19 and J usage is TRBJ1-6, with 8 bases lining up with TRBD1. CDR1 is LNHDA and CDR2 is SQIVND in the germline V gene (reference sequence). The CDR3 extends over 15 amino acids. J was trimmed by 0 bases and V by 11 bases; bases with no gene match: 6. CDR3 bases: TGTGCCGGTGGCACAGGGGGCTCCTATAATTCACCCCTCCACTTT. The encoded protein is CAGGTGGSYNSPLHF.